The present T cell receptor (beta chain) was sequenced within a study of CD8 T cells in ankylosing spondylitis (dated by TCRdb to about 2017). Describing the broader study: T cell receptor beta repertoires were profiled in healthy donors and ankylosing spondylitis patients so that disease-linked TCR variants could be found. Peripheral blood was sampled, and synovial fluid was also collected from ankylosing spondylitis patients. In total, the full study cohort was made up of over a hundred healthy donors and 25 to 30 ankylosing spondylitis patients.

Details on this clonotype: Its antigen specificity is not known. Base qualities were left out, and no much larger clone turns up one base away.

The sequencing machine was an Illumina HiSeq 2500. Quantitative 5'-RACE with molecular barcodes was the method used to prepare the TCR beta libraries. Per the source publication's procedure: A new computational method, built on a probabilistic model of VDJ rearrangement, was used to identify disease-linked TCR variants. Using fastp trimming at Q25 and MiXCR clonotype assembly, TCRdb reanalyzed the public sequencing data and kept in-frame beta chains. Each entry is one CDR3 protein sequence, shown with its most common DNA and genes. TCRdb, rather than the study authors, made the V and J calls. The sample table holds around 10,000 distinct CDR3 sequences, of which 5% to 7.5% were seen once. Approximately 40% of the sample is taken by the ten largest. Trimming at the junction amounts to 0 bases on V and 0 bases on J, and the germline ends lie 6 bases apart. CDR1 and CDR2 are read off the germline V gene as SGDLS and YYNGEE. The CDR3 covers 14 residues, taking in both the cysteine and the phenylalanine. This entry keeps only the CDR3 DNA: 42 bases, framed from base 1.

Broad study findings and their caveats: Some TCR beta motif variants had previously been reported in synovial fluid and blood of reactive arthritis patients, which suggested common disease-initiation mechanisms. A TCR beta motif of several highly homologous amino acid variants appeared characteristic of blood from ankylosing spondylitis patients. In peripheral blood, the disease-linked clones were found at relatively low frequencies and had a CD8+ phenotype. The disease-linked clones were reported to be significantly enriched in matched synovial fluid samples from ankylosing spondylitis patients.

The rearrangement combines TRBV9 with TRBJ2-5, with the D segment identity uncertain. This TCR was sampled from a female donor with ankylosing spondylitis or in good health (not recorded which). The sample comprised blood, either unsorted or a sorted T cell fraction (not recorded which). The CDR3 sequence is CASSVVPDQETQYF. The bases are TGTGCCAGCAGCGTAGTGCCAGACCAAGAGACCCAGTACTTC.